This is a list of T cell receptor beta chains from one sample in a study of blood T cell repertoires in COVID-19. Method: immunoSEQ multiplex PCR; TCRdb's copy keeps in-frame clones and lacks some. The table includes 100,000 to 150,000 clones, approximately 89% detected once. Sequenced material: peripheral blood. The receptor set was obtained from a man aged 50 to 60 with acute or convalescent COVID-19. CDR3s include the opening cysteine and the closing phenylalanine or tryptophan. Expanded clones get a size class; other rows say once, few or many, or leave the size out.

V gene	J gene	clone size	CDR3 protein
TRBV24-1	TRBJ1-2	.	CATSESDRAYGYTF
TRBV3-1/TRBV3-2	TRBJ2-3	.	CASSQRAGGPLDTQYF
TRBV5-1	TRBJ1-6	.	CASSYGTGDAYNSPLHF
TRBV5-1	TRBJ1-6	.	CASSPTGGNAYNSPLHF
TRBV15	TRBJ1-1	.	CATGQRQRDTEAFF
TRBV9	TRBJ1-5	.	CASSEGTGEQPQHF
TRBV10-1	TRBJ2-1	.	CASSDLGLAGGNEQFF
TRBV10-3	TRBJ1-1	.	CAISESAGQRNTEAFF
TRBV6-5	TRBJ2-3	.	CASSTDRATTDTQYF
TRBV3-1/TRBV3-2	TRBJ1-2	.	CASSQGTPGLAF
TRBV4-1	TRBJ1-2	.	CASSQDNIINYGYTF
TRBV7-2	TRBJ2-3	few	CASSLAGGVDTQYF
TRBV12-5	TRBJ2-1	.	CASGLEGLGEQFF
TRBV5-8	TRBJ2-1	.	CASSTQRTSGSNSYNEQFF
TRBV27	TRBJ2-7	.	CASSLSRQGGDEQYF
TRBV18	TRBJ2-5	.	CASSPYLGQGQETQYF
TRBV19	TRBJ1-2	once	CATSRNPGTSGYTF
TRBV10-3	TRBJ2-2	.	CAISDSDKTGELFF
TRBV6-5	TRBJ1-6	few	CASSFGQDNSPLHF
TRBV14	TRBJ1-1	.	CASSLTMNTEAFF
TRBV30	TRBJ1-4	once	CAWSRQGAEKLFF
TRBV20-1	TRBJ2-1	.	CSASVGLAGNNEQFF
TRBV6-5	TRBJ1-2	.	CASSLRDRAAGYTF
TRBV4-1	TRBJ2-3	.	CASSQLAGGGDTQYF
TRBV6-5	TRBJ2-7	.	CASRTGLANYEQYF
TRBV29-1	TRBJ1-2	.	CSVWGTQTGGDGYTF
TRBV2	TRBJ2-3	.	CASSGASGGAESQYF
TRBV6-5	TRBJ1-6	.	CASRGTIRTKSPLHF
TRBV5-1	TRBJ2-5	.	CASSHPGVQETQYF
TRBV5-4	TRBJ1-1	once	CASSLDGEAFF
TRBV5-6	TRBJ1-1	.	CASSLDQGAKTEAFF
TRBV18	TRBJ1-3	.	CASSLAGTGGISGNTIYF
TRBV12-3/TRBV12-4	TRBJ1-4	.	CASSWGQGEKLFF
TRBV10-2	TRBJ1-1	.	CASSTGQETEAFF
TRBV7-2	TRBJ2-7	.	CASSLDSSGSYEQYF
TRBV28	TRBJ1-1	.	CASSPPGTEAFF
TRBV9	TRBJ1-1	once	CASSPLGGTEAFF
TRBV11-2	TRBJ2-7	.	CASSPYASGGQSSYEQYF
TRBV11-2	TRBJ1-1	.	CASSVYLGGGEAFF
TRBV6-4	TRBJ1-1	once	CASRTVQGISEAFF
TRBV5-6	TRBJ2-2	.	CASSLAARTGFRPGELFF
TRBV20-1	TRBJ1-2	.	CSATSNYGYTF
TRBV10-3	TRBJ1-2	.	CAISAGIGQGGYGYTF
TRBV28	TRBJ1-1	.	CASSFTGRNTEAFF
TRBV6-5	TRBJ2-6	.	CASSYKPSGANVLTF
TRBV19	TRBJ1-4	.	CASKGRAAQEKLFF
TRBV11-3	TRBJ2-2	.	CASSLPGTGELFF
TRBV27	TRBJ2-7	.	CASSFLGYEQYF
TRBV2	TRBJ2-2	.	CASGVTGELFF
TRBV28	TRBJ2-1	.	CASSSSARGSYNEQFF
TRBV2	TRBJ1-2	.	CASKQQNYGYTF
TRBV6-5	TRBJ1-5	.	CASSYSTYSNQPQHF
TRBV20-1	TRBJ2-3	.	CSAHSDTQYF
TRBV5-6	TRBJ1-2	.	CASSFTQGAVNYGYTF
TRBV5-1	TRBJ1-4	.	CASSYGQGKEKLFF
TRBV14	TRBJ2-7	.	CASSRKLGSSYEQYF
TRBV6-5	TRBJ1-1	.	CASSYSMLSTEAFF
TRBV27	TRBJ1-1	.	CASSLGRGPTEAFF
TRBV18	TRBJ1-1	.	CASSPNREVRTEAFF
TRBV2	TRBJ2-7	.	CASRKSSYEQYF